These T cell receptor beta chains were read from a single sample in a study of OX40 agonist ivuxolimab in advanced cancers. Here immunoSEQ multiplex PCR was the method, and the copy in TCRdb shows in-frame clones only, minus some. The table lists around 110,000 clones, approximately 90% of them singletons. The source material was CD4+ or CD8+ T cells sorted from blood, sampled in a trial of the OX40 agonist ivuxolimab. These receptors originate from an adult with an advanced solid tumor such as melanoma, head and neck, liver or kidney cancer. CDR3s include the opening cysteine and the closing phenylalanine or tryptophan. Fields, in order: CDR3 length, V gene, J gene, clone size, D gene, CDR3 protein, CDR3 DNA. The D gene is left open where the match is weak. Clone size is given for some rows only: seen once, a few or many times, or a class if the clone is expanded.

cdr3_length: 14
v_call: TRBV9
j_call: TRBJ1-5
clone_size: .
d_call: .
cdr3_aa: CASSATGYNQPQHF
cdr3_nt: TGTGCCAGCAGCGCCACAGGATACAATCAGCCCCAGCATTTT

cdr3_length: 13
v_call: TRBV18
j_call: TRBJ1-1
clone_size: few
d_call: .
cdr3_aa: CASSPLQDHEAFF
cdr3_nt: TGTGCCAGCTCACCACTGCAGGATCATGAAGCTTTCTTT

cdr3_length: 14
v_call: TRBV7-2
j_call: TRBJ1-5
clone_size: .
d_call: .
cdr3_aa: CASSLEQLNQPQHF
cdr3_nt: TGTGCCAGCAGCTTAGAACAACTCAATCAGCCCCAGCATTTT

cdr3_length: 11
v_call: TRBV20-1
j_call: TRBJ2-7
clone_size: .
d_call: .
cdr3_aa: CSAPATYEQYF
cdr3_nt: TGCAGTGCTCCCGCGACTTACGAGCAGTACTTC

cdr3_length: 15
v_call: TRBV14
j_call: TRBJ2-7
clone_size: .
d_call: .
cdr3_aa: CASSPQAGQSYEQYF
cdr3_nt: TGTGCCAGCAGCCCCCAAGCGGGACAGAGCTACGAGCAGTACTTC

cdr3_length: 18
v_call: TRBV5-5
j_call: TRBJ2-1
clone_size: .
d_call: TRBD2
cdr3_aa: CASSIGLAGGPVHNEQFF
cdr3_nt: TGTGCCAGCAGCATCGGACTAGCGGGGGGGCCAGTCCACAATGAGCAGTTCTTC

cdr3_length: 15
v_call: TRBV28
j_call: TRBJ1-5
clone_size: .
d_call: TRBD1
cdr3_aa: CASSLRTGGLQPQHF
cdr3_nt: TGTGCCAGCAGTTTAAGGACAGGGGGGTTACAGCCCCAGCATTTT

cdr3_length: 14
v_call: TRBV30
j_call: TRBJ2-1
clone_size: .
d_call: TRBD2
cdr3_aa: CASTGTSLYNEQFF
cdr3_nt: TGTGCCTCCACCGGGACTAGCCTCTACAATGAGCAGTTCTTC

cdr3_length: 17
v_call: TRBV5-3
j_call: TRBJ2-7
clone_size: .
d_call: TRBD1
cdr3_aa: CARSLPTWTGGGYEQYF
cdr3_nt: TGTGCCAGAAGCCTACCTACCTGGACAGGGGGCGGATACGAGCAGTACTTC

cdr3_length: 15
v_call: TRBV5-1
j_call: TRBJ2-3
clone_size: .
d_call: .
cdr3_aa: CASSLRRPNTDTQYF
cdr3_nt: TGCGCCAGCAGCTTGAGACGGCCGAACACAGATACGCAGTATTTT

cdr3_length: 16
v_call: TRBV6-5
j_call: TRBJ2-2
clone_size: .
d_call: .
cdr3_aa: CASSYSFSLNTGELFF
cdr3_nt: TGTGCCAGCAGTTACTCGTTTAGCCTGAACACCGGGGAGCTGTTTTTT

cdr3_length: 15
v_call: TRBV6-6
j_call: TRBJ2-3
clone_size: .
d_call: .
cdr3_aa: CASSRTESSTDTQYF
cdr3_nt: TGTGCCAGCAGCCGGACAGAATCGAGCACAGATACGCAGTATTTT

cdr3_length: 12
v_call: TRBV28
j_call: TRBJ2-5
clone_size: .
d_call: .
cdr3_aa: CASSFDEETQYF
cdr3_nt: TGTGCCAGCAGCTTCGATGAGGAGACCCAGTACTTC

cdr3_length: 15
v_call: TRBV27
j_call: TRBJ2-2
clone_size: .
d_call: .
cdr3_aa: CASSLSLNLPGELFF
cdr3_nt: TGTGCCAGCAGTTTATCCCTCAACCTACCCGGGGAGCTGTTTTTT

cdr3_length: 14
v_call: TRBV5-1
j_call: TRBJ2-5
clone_size: .
d_call: .
cdr3_aa: CASSFSQLQETQYF
cdr3_nt: TGCGCCAGCAGCTTCAGTCAGCTACAAGAGACCCAGTACTTC

cdr3_length: 14
v_call: TRBV9
j_call: TRBJ2-6
clone_size: .
d_call: .
cdr3_aa: CASSGQGWANVLTF
cdr3_nt: TGTGCCAGCAGCGGGCAGGGCTGGGCCAACGTCCTGACTTTC

cdr3_length: 14
v_call: TRBV10-3
j_call: TRBJ1-4
clone_size: few
d_call: TRBD1
cdr3_aa: CAIGSGTGKEKLFF
cdr3_nt: TGTGCCATCGGCTCCGGGACAGGGAAAGAAAAACTGTTTTTT

cdr3_length: 18
v_call: TRBV28
j_call: TRBJ2-6
clone_size: .
d_call: TRBD1
cdr3_aa: CASSLSFPGGVGANVLTF
cdr3_nt: TGTGCCAGCAGTTTATCCTTTCCAGGGGGCGTTGGGGCCAACGTCCTGACTTTC

cdr3_length: 13
v_call: TRBV11-2
j_call: TRBJ1-4
clone_size: .
d_call: .
cdr3_aa: CASSYGTNEKLFF
cdr3_nt: TGTGCCAGCAGCTACGGGACTAATGAAAAACTGTTTTTT

cdr3_length: 14
v_call: TRBV6-5
j_call: TRBJ2-7
clone_size: .
d_call: TRBD2
cdr3_aa: CASSYSGRENEQYF
cdr3_nt: TGTGCCAGCAGTTACTCGGGGAGGGAAAACGAGCAGTACTTC

cdr3_length: 14
v_call: TRBV6-6
j_call: TRBJ2-7
clone_size: .
d_call: TRBD2
cdr3_aa: CASSPSSGGYEQYF
cdr3_nt: TGTGCCAGCAGTCCCTCCTCCGGGGGGTACGAGCAGTACTTC

cdr3_length: 17
v_call: TRBV30
j_call: TRBJ2-4
clone_size: .
d_call: TRBD2
cdr3_aa: CAWSTAGGALAKNIQYF
cdr3_nt: TGTGCCTGGAGTACAGCGGGGGGAGCGTTAGCCAAAAACATTCAGTACTTC

cdr3_length: 17
v_call: TRBV11-2
j_call: TRBJ2-7
clone_size: .
d_call: .
cdr3_aa: CASSSIRSDTTPYEQYF
cdr3_nt: TGTGCCAGCAGCTCGATAAGGTCAGATACCACTCCCTACGAGCAGTACTTC

cdr3_length: 14
v_call: TRBV28
j_call: TRBJ1-2
clone_size: .
d_call: .
cdr3_aa: CASRWPGPNYGYTF
cdr3_nt: TGTGCCAGCAGGTGGCCAGGGCCTAACTATGGCTACACCTTC

cdr3_length: 13
v_call: TRBV5-1
j_call: TRBJ2-2
clone_size: .
d_call: .
cdr3_aa: CASSERDSQSPFF
cdr3_nt: TGCGCCAGCAGCGAGCGGGACAGCCAAAGTCCGTTTTTT

cdr3_length: 13
v_call: TRBV11-2
j_call: TRBJ2-7
clone_size: .
d_call: .
cdr3_aa: CASIRQGIHEQYF
cdr3_nt: TGTGCCAGCATCCGGCAGGGCATACACGAGCAGTACTTC

cdr3_length: 16
v_call: TRBV7-2
j_call: TRBJ2-3
clone_size: .
d_call: TRBD2
cdr3_aa: CASSSLTSGGADTQYF
cdr3_nt: TGTGCCAGCAGCTCTCTGACTAGCGGGGGGGCAGATACGCAGTATTTT

cdr3_length: 14
v_call: TRBV10-3
j_call: TRBJ2-7
clone_size: .
d_call: TRBD1
cdr3_aa: CAIRGQGLLDEQYF
cdr3_nt: TGTGCCATCAGGGGACAGGGGCTTTTGGATGAGCAGTACTTC

cdr3_length: 12
v_call: TRBV25-1
j_call: TRBJ2-7
clone_size: .
d_call: .
cdr3_aa: CASSESLREQYF
cdr3_nt: TGTGCCAGCAGTGAATCCCTTCGGGAGCAGTACTTC

cdr3_length: 15
v_call: TRBV18
j_call: TRBJ1-2
clone_size: .
d_call: .
cdr3_aa: CASSPDGTTNYGYTF
cdr3_nt: TGTGCCAGCTCACCAGACGGGACAACTAACTATGGCTACACCTTC

cdr3_length: 15
v_call: TRBV18
j_call: TRBJ2-3
clone_size: .
d_call: TRBD2
cdr3_aa: CASSPRGLVSDTQYF
cdr3_nt: TGTGCCAGCTCACCAAGGGGACTAGTTTCAGATACGCAGTATTTT

cdr3_length: 12
v_call: TRBV6-4
j_call: TRBJ1-2
clone_size: .
d_call: .
cdr3_aa: CARGLPVRGYTF
cdr3_nt: TGTGCCAGGGGACTGCCTGTGAGGGGCTACACCTTC

cdr3_length: 13
v_call: TRBV7-2
j_call: TRBJ1-2
clone_size: .
d_call: TRBD1
cdr3_aa: CASSLFGTAGYTF
cdr3_nt: TGTGCCAGCAGCCTATTTGGGACAGCGGGCTACACCTTC

cdr3_length: 15
v_call: TRBV7-2
j_call: TRBJ2-2
clone_size: .
d_call: TRBD2
cdr3_aa: CASSLKAGVAGELFF
cdr3_nt: TGTGCCAGCAGCTTAAAAGCGGGGGTCGCCGGGGAGCTGTTTTTT

cdr3_length: 14
v_call: TRBV6-6
j_call: TRBJ2-7
clone_size: .
d_call: TRBD1
cdr3_aa: CASSRTGKAYEQYF
cdr3_nt: TGTGCCAGCAGTCGGACAGGGAAGGCCTACGAGCAGTACTTC

cdr3_length: 13
v_call: TRBV5-1
j_call: TRBJ1-1
clone_size: .
d_call: TRBD1
cdr3_aa: CASSSTGYTEAFF
cdr3_nt: TGCGCCAGCAGCTCGACAGGGTACACTGAAGCTTTCTTT

cdr3_length: 18
v_call: TRBV25-1
j_call: TRBJ2-4
clone_size: .
d_call: .
cdr3_aa: CASSDLGGTSLAKNIQYF
cdr3_nt: TGTGCCAGCAGTGATCTAGGTGGGACCAGTCTAGCCAAAAACATTCAGTACTTC

cdr3_length: 14
v_call: TRBV28
j_call: TRBJ2-5
clone_size: .
d_call: .
cdr3_aa: CASSLQQGRETQYF
cdr3_nt: TGTGCCAGCAGTTTACAACAGGGCCGGGAGACCCAGTACTTC

cdr3_length: 14
v_call: TRBV11-3
j_call: TRBJ1-2
clone_size: .
d_call: .
cdr3_aa: CASSPGDSNYGYTF
cdr3_nt: TGTGCCAGCAGCCCAGGGGATTCTAACTATGGCTACACCTTC

cdr3_length: 14
v_call: TRBV7-9
j_call: TRBJ2-5
clone_size: once
d_call: .
cdr3_aa: CASSLTAGKETQYF
cdr3_nt: TGTGCCAGCAGCTTAACTGCAGGGAAAGAGACCCAGTACTTC

cdr3_length: 17
v_call: TRBV28
j_call: TRBJ1-2
clone_size: .
d_call: TRBD1
cdr3_aa: CASIKGTGQGASYGYTF
cdr3_nt: TGTGCCAGCATCAAGGGAACGGGACAGGGGGCGTCCTATGGCTACACCTTC

cdr3_length: 12
v_call: TRBV15
j_call: TRBJ1-1
clone_size: .
d_call: .
cdr3_aa: CATSRFNTEAFF
cdr3_nt: TGTGCCACCAGCAGATTCAACACTGAAGCTTTCTTT

cdr3_length: 13
v_call: TRBV5-1
j_call: TRBJ1-6
clone_size: .
d_call: .
cdr3_aa: CASSLRRETPLHF
cdr3_nt: TGCGCCAGCAGCTTGAGGCGAGAGACACCCCTCCACTTT

cdr3_length: 12
v_call: TRBV6-5
j_call: TRBJ2-3
clone_size: .
d_call: TRBD2
cdr3_aa: CVTGGSTDTQYF
cdr3_nt: TGTGTAACGGGGGGAAGCACAGATACGCAGTATTTT

cdr3_length: 14
v_call: TRBV6-6
j_call: TRBJ1-1
clone_size: once
d_call: .
cdr3_aa: CASSLGTANTEAFF
cdr3_nt: TGTGCCAGCAGCCTCGGGACGGCGAACACTGAAGCTTTCTTT

cdr3_length: 15
v_call: TRBV19
j_call: TRBJ2-1
clone_size: .
d_call: .
cdr3_aa: CASSQRGGQVNEQFF
cdr3_nt: TGTGCCAGTAGCCAAAGGGGGGGACAGGTTAATGAGCAGTTCTTC

cdr3_length: 12
v_call: TRBV6-1
j_call: TRBJ1-6
clone_size: .
d_call: TRBD1
cdr3_aa: CASTGGNSPLHF
cdr3_nt: TGTGCCAGCACAGGGGGCAATTCACCCCTCCACTTT

cdr3_length: 14
v_call: TRBV19
j_call: TRBJ2-7
clone_size: once
d_call: .
cdr3_aa: CASRGQQSSYEQYF
cdr3_nt: TGTGCCAGTAGAGGACAACAGAGCTCCTACGAGCAGTACTTC

cdr3_length: 16
v_call: TRBV30
j_call: TRBJ1-4
clone_size: once
d_call: TRBD1
cdr3_aa: CAWTRDRGRTNEKLFF
cdr3_nt: TGTGCCTGGACCCGGGACAGGGGGCGAACTAATGAAAAACTGTTTTTT

cdr3_length: 15
v_call: TRBV6-1
j_call: TRBJ1-3
clone_size: .
d_call: .
cdr3_aa: CASSEGWAGGNTIYF
cdr3_nt: TGTGCCAGCAGTGAAGGATGGGCGGGTGGAAACACCATATATTTT

cdr3_length: 12
v_call: TRBV6-1
j_call: TRBJ2-7
clone_size: .
d_call: TRBD1
cdr3_aa: CASSSQGGEQYF
cdr3_nt: TGTGCCAGCAGTTCACAGGGGGGAGAGCAGTACTTC

cdr3_length: 17
v_call: TRBV30
j_call: TRBJ2-6
clone_size: .
d_call: .
cdr3_aa: CAWSGAGDSSGANVLTF
cdr3_nt: TGTGCCTGGAGTGGGGCAGGAGATTCCTCTGGGGCCAACGTCCTGACTTTC

cdr3_length: 13
v_call: TRBV27
j_call: TRBJ2-5
clone_size: once
d_call: .
cdr3_aa: CASSFLQGGTQYF
cdr3_nt: TGTGCCAGCAGTTTCTTACAGGGTGGGACCCAGTACTTC

cdr3_length: 10
v_call: TRBV19
j_call: TRBJ2-7
clone_size: .
d_call: .
cdr3_aa: CASNVIEQYF
cdr3_nt: TGTGCCAGTAATGTTATCGAGCAGTACTTC

cdr3_length: 14
v_call: TRBV10-2
j_call: TRBJ1-6
clone_size: few
d_call: .
cdr3_aa: CASSPRDGDSPLHF
cdr3_nt: TGCGCCAGCAGTCCCCGGGACGGGGATTCACCCCTCCACTTT

cdr3_length: 15
v_call: TRBV4-3
j_call: TRBJ2-5
clone_size: .
d_call: TRBD1
cdr3_aa: CASSLTGGPQETQYF
cdr3_nt: TGCGCCAGCAGCCTGACAGGGGGCCCCCAAGAGACCCAGTACTTC

cdr3_length: 13
v_call: TRBV30
j_call: TRBJ2-1
clone_size: .
d_call: .
cdr3_aa: CAGGWSSWNEQFF
cdr3_nt: TGTGCCGGAGGGTGGAGCTCTTGGAATGAGCAGTTCTTC

cdr3_length: 12
v_call: TRBV10-3
j_call: TRBJ2-7
clone_size: few
d_call: .
cdr3_aa: CATSHAGYEQYF
cdr3_nt: TGTGCCACCTCCCATGCGGGCTACGAGCAGTACTTC